This T cell receptor beta chain was identified in a study of cytomegalovirus exposure and HLA in healthy donors. General study points: 164 TCR beta chains were listed as cytomegalovirus-associated. Later work associated around 18,000 TCR beta sequences with HLA alleles at 0.05 false discovery rate. Earlier findings revealed that most TCR beta V segments proved productive either about 87% or about 30% of the time.

The PCR was carried out with 60 Vbeta primers and 13 Jbeta primers. Assay: immunoSEQ multiplex PCR; the TCRdb copy retains only in-frame clones and omits some. Of roughly 180,000 clones detected, about 80% appear once; the ten largest clones hold 1.5% to 2%. Concerning this clone itself: Its antigen remains unidentified.

Germline lookup yields CDR1 MNHEY and CDR2 SMNVEV (reference sequence). V lost 8 bases, J lost 6 bases, and 11 bases stayed unmatched. The CDR3 contains 14 residues. The sequence came from a young woman in good health and CMV-seronegative. The sequenced material came from PBMCs. The chain recombines TRBV27 with TRBJ2-3; the match to TRBD2 covers 7 bases. The CDR3 sequence: CASSFWGGTDTQYF. The CDR3 region has the DNA TGTGCCAGCTCTTTCTGGGGGGGGACGGATACGCAGTATTTT.